A single sample gave rise to the 28 T cell receptor beta chains below, sequenced in a study of blood T cell repertoires in COVID-19. This table comes from immunoSEQ multiplex PCR, and its TCRdb copy is limited to in-frame clones, with some not included. The sample consists of approximately 400,000 clones, 88% of them appearing once. The sample comprised PBMCs or T cells enriched from blood (not recorded which). The receptors here all came from a woman aged 18-29 years who had recovered from COVID-19.

This clone was picked up a small number of times. This chain's CDR3 is CASSFGVGGESNQPQHF. CDR3 DNA: TGTGCCAGCAGTTTTGGGGTAGGGGGCGAGAGCAATCAGCCCCAGCATTTT. The rearrangement links TRBV27 to TRBJ1-5, with TRBD1 matching 7 bases. The germline V gene encodes CDR1 MNHEY and CDR2 SMNVEV (reference sequence). Trimming at V came to 3 bases and at J to 1 base, leaving 9 bases not matched to a gene. The CDR3 length is 17 residues.

The chain employs TRBV7-6 and TRBJ1-2; 7 positions agree with TRBD1. The CDR3 runs 15 residues. The J segment lost 2 bases and the V segment lost 1 base, leaving 4 bases of the junction unmatched. From germline, CDR1 is SGHVS and CDR2 FNYEAQ. DNA for the CDR3: TGTGCCAGCAGCTTAGGGGACAGTCCCAACTATGGCTACACCTTC. It translates to CASSLGDSPNYGYTF.

This clone appeared once. The genes are TRBV7-9 and TRBJ2-1; TRBD2 might be the D (6 bases). Trimming pared 2 bases from V and 15 bases from J, leaving 14 bases between. Germline V gene lookup returns CDR1 SEHNR and CDR2 FQNEAQ (reference sequence). This CDR3 comprises 12 residues. CDR3 DNA: TGTGCCAGCAGCTTACTAGGAGGAGGGGTGTTCTTC. This translates into CASSLLGGGVFF.

This chain links TRBV9 with TRBJ2-6; 9 bases map to TRBD1. From germline, CDR1 is SGDLS and CDR2 YYNGEE. The CDR3 has 18 residues. The V segment lost 4 bases and the J segment 2 bases; nucleotides outside the gene matches: 10. CDR3 nucleotides: TGTGCCAGCAGCATGTGGGACAGGGATGAAACTGGGGCCAACGTCCTGACTTTC. Its protein is CASSMWDRDETGANVLTF. The full variable domain, in which reference TRBV9 and TRBJ2-6 provide the parts outside the CDR3, is DSGVTQTPKHLITATGQRVTLRCSPRSGDLSVYWYQQSLDQGLQFLIQYYNGEERAKGNILERFSAQQFPDLHSELNLSSLELGDSALYFCASSMWDRDETGANVLTFGAGSRLTVL.

This chain links TRBV3-1 (or the pseudogene TRBV3-2) with TRBJ2-7; TRBD2 aligns across 7 bases. This CDR3 is built from 12 residues. The V gene end was trimmed by 2 bases and the J gene end by 10 bases; junction bases not matched to a gene: 5. Germline V gene data show CDR1 as LGHDT and CDR2 as YNNKEL (reference sequence). CDR3 region: CASSQRDYRQYF. CDR3 coding DNA: TGTGCCAGCAGCCAAAGGGACTATCGTCAGTACTTC.

DNA of the CDR3: TGTGCCAGCAGCCCGATTCTAGCGGCCCCCACGGGGAATGAGCAGTTCTTC. It yields the protein CASSPILAAPTGNEQFF. V and J are TRBV7-2 and TRBJ2-1; 7 bases are a match to TRBD2. CDR1 is SGHTA, CDR2 FQGNSA, per germline. The CDR3 spans 17 residues. V shed 5 bases and J 7 bases; nucleotides not matched to a gene: 17.

CDR3 residues: CASTDRREWYTEAFF. The CDR3 DNA reads as TGTGCCAGCACCGACCGACGGGAATGGTACACTGAAGCTTTCTTT. The chain recombines TRBV5-6 with TRBJ1-1; D unclear. The CDR3 length is 15 residues. Germline V gene sequence: CDR1 SGHDT, CDR2 YYEEEE. The V and J ends lost 6 bases and 3 bases respectively, with 18 bases between them.

The chain is built from TRBV11-3 and TRBJ1-5, with TRBD1 matching 9 bases. The CDR3 sequence is 16 residues long. J lost 9 bases, V lost 0 bases, and 9 bases had no gene match. CDR1 and CDR2 (germline): SGHNT, YENEEA. In DNA form, the CDR3 reads TGTGCCAGCAGCTTAGAATTTAAGGGACAGGGACGGCCCCAGCATTTT. It is translated as CASSLEFKGQGRPQHF.

This clone was observed a single time. The chain has TRBV4-1 and TRBJ1-1; a possible D gene is TRBD1 (5 bases). The germline CDR1 and CDR2 sequences are MGHRA and YSYEKL. Trimming cost V 3 bases and J 7 bases, with 15 bases left between them. The CDR3 totals 14 residues. In DNA form, the CDR3 reads TGCGCCAGCAGCCACCCCCCCCGGGGGGGTGAAGCTTTCTTT. Translated: CASSHPPRGGEAFF.

The gene calls are TRBV6-5 and TRBJ1-6; the D gene is possibly TRBD1 (5 bases). The V end was cut by 4 bases, the J end by 8 bases, with 18 bases between. The CDR3 loop spans 16 amino acids. Looked up from germline, CDR1 is MNHEY and CDR2 is SVGAGI. This CDR3 is CASSSDSGTGYSPLHF. DNA for the CDR3: TGTGCCAGCAGTTCCGACTCCGGGACTGGATATTCACCCCTCCACTTT.

This chain uses TRBV9 with TRBJ2-1; TRBD1 agrees at 7 bases. CDR3 length: 14 residues. Trimming cost V 0 bases and J 6 bases; bases outside gene matches: 3. Germline V gene sequence: CDR1 SGDLS, CDR2 YYNGEE. For the CDR3, the DNA is TGTGCCAGCAGCGTAGTCGACAGGGCCAATGAGCAGTTCTTC. As protein: CASSVVDRANEQFF.

J is TRBJ2-3 and V is TRBV5-1; 11 positions match TRBD1. CDR3 length: 15 amino acids. Germline lookup yields CDR1 SGHRS and CDR2 YFSETQ. J was trimmed by 6 bases and V by 4 bases; bases with no gene match: 7. DNA for the CDR3: TGCGCCAGCAGCCCGGGACAGGGGGTAGGGGATACGCAGTATTTT. Encoded protein: CASSPGQGVGDTQYF.

The V call is TRBV23-1, the J call TRBJ2-7, with 7 bases identical to TRBD1. TRBV23-1 is placed among ORFs of uncertain function. The CDR3 is 13 residues long. Trimming cost V 3 bases and J 4 bases; bases outside gene matches: 3. DNA for the CDR3: TGCGCCAGCAGTCAGAAGACAGGGTACGAGCAGTACTTC. This gives the protein CASSQKTGYEQYF.

The rearrangement links TRBV30 to TRBJ1-1; 11 nucleotides match TRBD1. The germline V gene encodes CDR1 GTSNPN and CDR2 SVGIG (reference sequence). Germline trimming cut 5 bases from V and 3 bases from J; bases unmatched to any gene: 8. There are 15 residues in the CDR3. The CDR3 region is CAWVGQGVRDTEAFF. As DNA, the CDR3 is TGTGCCTGGGTGGGACAGGGGGTAAGAGACACTGAAGCTTTCTTT.

The V gene is TRBV5-4, the J gene TRBJ2-3; no reliable D call. V was pared by 2 bases and J by 2 bases, with 9 bases between. Germline CDR1 is SGHNT and CDR2 is YYREEE (reference sequence). The CDR3 is 14 amino acids. CDR3 in amino acids: CASSFDQSTDTQYF. As DNA, the CDR3 is TGTGCCAGCAGCTTTGATCAGTCCACAGATACGCAGTATTTT. Filled out from reference TRBV5-4 and TRBJ2-3, the complete variable domain reads ETGVTQSPTHLIKTRGQQVTLRCSSQSGHNTVSWYQQALGQGPQFIFQYYREEENGRGNFPPRFSGLQFPNYSSELNVNALELDDSALYLCASSFDQSTDTQYFGPGTRLTVL.

The V and J genes are TRBV5-6 and TRBJ2-1, with 8 bases fitting TRBD2. This CDR3 comprises 17 residues. CDR1 is SGHDT and CDR2 is YYEEEE in the germline V gene. V trimming: 1 base; J trimming: 3 bases; junction bases outside the gene matches: 9. This CDR3 reads CASSLLEGGGFYNEQFF. CDR3 bases: TGTGCCAGCAGCTTGCTGGAAGGCGGGGGGTTCTACAATGAGCAGTTCTTC.

The sample holds many counts of this clone. This rearrangement joins TRBV6-4 to TRBJ2-3; possible D gene TRBD1, 5 bases. V lost 3 bases and J 0 bases, leaving 7 bases between the germline ends. Germline CDR1 is MRHNA and CDR2 is SNTAGT. The CDR3 extends over 14 amino acids. The CDR3 DNA sequence: TGTGCCAGCAGTGAAGGGGCTAGCACAGATACGCAGTATTTT. Translating gives CASSEGASTDTQYF.

The V and J genes are TRBV4-1 and TRBJ1-5, with D maybe TRBD1 (5 bases). The germline V gene encodes CDR1 MGHRA and CDR2 YSYEKL. Between the trimmed V and J ends, which lost 1 base and 4 bases, there was a span of 14 bases. There are 16 residues in the CDR3. CDR3 region: CASSQGAGLGNQPQHF. The CDR3 region has the DNA TGCGCCAGCAGCCAAGGAGCAGGGTTGGGAAATCAGCCCCAGCATTTT.

CDR3 sequence reads: CAWSVRGRGTNYGYTF. CDR3 in DNA: TGTGCCTGGAGTGTACGCGGCAGGGGGACTAACTATGGCTACACCTTC. The chain has TRBV30 and TRBJ1-2; 7 positions match TRBD1. The CDR3 contains 16 residues. Per the germline V gene, CDR1 is GTSNPN and CDR2 is SVGIG (reference sequence). The junction had 7 bases not matched to a gene; V was cut back by 0 bases and J by 0 bases.

This CDR3 reads CAWSTAGTGTQPQHF. The CDR3 nucleotides are TGTGCCTGGAGTACAGCCGGGACAGGGACTCAGCCCCAGCATTTT. The V gene is TRBV30, the J gene TRBJ1-5, with 9 bases fitting TRBD1. V shed 2 bases, J shed 6 bases, and the junction held 8 bases outside the gene matches. CDR1 and CDR2 from the germline V gene are GTSNPN and SVGIG (reference sequence). The CDR3 runs to 15 residues.

The rearrangement links TRBV6-4 to TRBJ1-1; 7 bases are shared with TRBD1. This CDR3 comprises 16 residues. Germline V gene sequence: CDR1 MRHNA, CDR2 SNTAGT. V was clipped by 4 bases and J by 2 bases; unmatched bases: 10. The CDR3 loop reads CASSVSFTGVNTEAFF. Here the CDR3 DNA reads TGTGCCAGCAGTGTCTCCTTTACAGGGGTCAACACTGAAGCTTTCTTT.

The rearrangement links TRBV14 to TRBJ2-3; TRBD1 is a possible D gene (6 bases). Germline loops: CDR1 SGHDN, CDR2 FVKESK. The CDR3 consists of 14 residues. The ends were cut back, 3 bases at V and 2 bases at J, with 9 bases in the middle. As DNA, the CDR3 is TGTGCCAGCAGCCAGAGGACAGTCACAGATACGCAGTATTTT. This codes for CASSQRTVTDTQYF.

This sequence joins TRBV13 and TRBJ1-2, with D possibly matching TRBD1 (6 bases). Germline CDR1 PRHDT, CDR2 FYEKMQ (reference sequence). The CDR3 has 14 amino acids. The V end was cut by 5 bases, the J end by 2 bases, with 12 bases between. CDR3 bases: TGTGCCAGCAGCCCACAGGGAGGGAACTATGGCTACACCTTC. Residues: CASSPQGGNYGYTF.

The chain employs TRBV7-2 and TRBJ2-3, with 8 bases that match TRBD2. The V and J ends lost 4 bases and 2 bases, in that order; junction bases with no gene match: 8. This CDR3 has 16 residues. Germline lookup yields CDR1 SGHTA and CDR2 FQGNSA. The CDR3 sequence: CASSSNAGGPTDTQYF. As DNA, the CDR3 is TGTGCCAGCAGCTCGAACGCGGGGGGTCCCACAGATACGCAGTATTTT. Drawing the rest from reference TRBV7-2 and TRBJ2-3, the complete variable domain is GAGVSQSPSNKVTEKGKDVELRCDPISGHTALYWYRQSLGQGLEFLIYFQGNSAPDKSGLPSDRFSAERTGGSVSTLTIQRTQQEDSAVYLCASSSNAGGPTDTQYFGPGTRLTVL.

The V and J genes are TRBV28 and TRBJ2-1; D may be TRBD2 (6 bases). Trimming shortened V by 4 bases and J by 2 bases, and 18 bases separated the two germline ends. CDR3 length: 17 residues. Germline lookup yields CDR1 MDHEN and CDR2 SYDVKM. CDR3 coding DNA: TGTGCCAGCAGTTCTACTGGGACTTCTTTTCCCTACAATGAGCAGTTCTTC. This codes for CASSSTGTSFPYNEQFF.

The CDR3 is CASSYSASGVLWEQYF. The CDR3 coding sequence is TGTGCCAGCAGTTACTCTGCTAGCGGGGTTCTTTGGGAGCAGTACTTC. The rearrangement uses TRBV6-5 and TRBJ2-7, with 9 bases aligning to TRBD2. V shed 0 bases, J shed 7 bases, and the junction held 10 bases outside the gene matches. This CDR3 contains 16 residues. The germline V gene encodes CDR1 MNHEY and CDR2 SVGAGI.

The rearrangement links TRBV7-8 to TRBJ1-2, with 9 bases matching TRBD1. The J segment lost 6 bases and the V segment lost 4 bases, leaving 9 bases of the junction unmatched. The CDR3 spans 15 residues. The V gene's germline CDR1 is SGHVS and CDR2 FQNEAQ. The chain's CDR3 is CASSSQGDRADGYTF. CDR3 nucleotide sequence: TGTGCCAGCAGCTCCCAGGGGGACAGGGCTGATGGCTACACCTTC. Looking up the rest from reference TRBV7-8 and TRBJ1-2 gives the full variable domain: GAGVSQSPRYKVAKRGQDVALRCDPISGHVSLFWYQQALGQGPEFLTYFQNEAQLDKSGLPSDRFFAERPEGSVSTLKIQRTQQEDSAVYLCASSSQGDRADGYTFGSGTRLTVV.

V usage is TRBV27 and J usage is TRBJ2-1; D not resolved. V lost 2 bases and J 5 bases, leaving 10 bases between the germline ends. The CDR3 covers 14 residues. Germline CDR1 MNHEY, CDR2 SMNVEV (reference sequence). CDR3 in amino acids: CASSLISGNNEQFF. CDR3 coding DNA: TGTGCCAGCAGTTTAATATCAGGAAACAATGAGCAGTTCTTC.